This is a list of T cell receptor beta chains from one sample in a study of radiotherapy plus CTLA-4 blockade in lung cancer. The repertoire was sequenced with immunoSEQ multiplex PCR; TCRdb's copy has only in-frame clones and lacks some. Of about 15,000 clones in the sample, 72% were seen once. This specimen was peripheral blood, taken from a patient treated with radiotherapy plus ipilimumab. The receptor source for this set is a human donor with non-small cell lung cancer whose response to radiotherapy plus ipilimumab could not be evaluated. Both conserved end residues are part of each CDR3.

cdr3_aa,v_call,j_call
CASSSLPNVQGARDIQYF,TRBV7-2,TRBJ2-4
CASSLGAHTGPYEQYF,TRBV28,TRBJ2-7
CATRIGTGEETQYF,TRBV15,TRBJ2-5
CASSGTGGVALHF,TRBV6-6,TRBJ1-6
CASSLDNYNEQFF,TRBV7-2,TRBJ2-1
CANRGQGPGELFF,TRBV6-6,TRBJ2-2
CASSVEGGTDTQYF,TRBV9,TRBJ2-3
CASSIGGAEAFF,TRBV19,TRBJ1-1
CASSPGRTGELFF,TRBV7-7,TRBJ2-2
CASAEAGRGETQYF,TRBV2,TRBJ2-5